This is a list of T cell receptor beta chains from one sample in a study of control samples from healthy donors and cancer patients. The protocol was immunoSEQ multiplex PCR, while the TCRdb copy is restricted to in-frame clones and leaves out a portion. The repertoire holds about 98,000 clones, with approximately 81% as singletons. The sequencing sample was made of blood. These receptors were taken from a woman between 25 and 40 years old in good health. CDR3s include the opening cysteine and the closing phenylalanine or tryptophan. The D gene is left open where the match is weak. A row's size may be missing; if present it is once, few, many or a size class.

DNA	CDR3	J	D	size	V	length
TGTGCCACCAGCAGAGATTGGACAGGCAATCAGCCCCAGCATTTT	CATSRDWTGNQPQHF	TRBJ1-5	-	-	TRBV15	15
TGTGCCAGCAGCGTAGGAGGGACAGCGAATTCACCCCTCCACTTT	CASSVGGTANSPLHF	TRBJ1-6	TRBD1	-	TRBV9	15
TGCGCCAGCAGCCGTACGACAGGGTCCACTGAAGCTTTCTTT	CASSRTTGSTEAFF	TRBJ1-1	TRBD1	-	TRBV4-3	14
TGTGCCAGCAGCACGACAGGGGGGAATAATTCACCCCTCCACTTT	CASSTTGGNNSPLHF	TRBJ1-6	TRBD1	-	TRBV7-8	15
TGTGCCAGCAGCTTAGTTACAGGGTCCTACGAGCAGTACTTC	CASSLVTGSYEQYF	TRBJ2-7	-	-	TRBV11-2	14
TGTGCCAGTAGTACCGACAGGCCCGATGGCAATCAGCCCCAGCATTTT	CASSTDRPDGNQPQHF	TRBJ1-5	-	once	TRBV19	16
TGCGCCAGCAGCTGGAGGGGGGACACTGAAGCTTTCTTT	CASSWRGDTEAFF	TRBJ1-1	-	-	TRBV5-1	13
TGTGCCAGTAGTATAGCAAGGGCGGCGGATAGGAATCAGCCCCAGCATTTT	CASSIARAADRNQPQHF	TRBJ1-5	-	-	TRBV19	17
TGTGCCAGCACCCTGGAAGGTAGCTATGGCTACACCTTC	CASTLEGSYGYTF	TRBJ1-2	-	once	TRBV3-1/TRBV3-2	13
TGTGCCACCAGTGATTTCAAGGGACAGGCTAAAGTCGAGTCCGGGGAGCTGTTTTTT	CATSDFKGQAKVESGELFF	TRBJ2-2	TRBD1	-	TRBV24-1	19
TGTGCCACCAGCAGAGATCTAACAGGGGTTCAGCCCCAGCATTTT	CATSRDLTGVQPQHF	TRBJ1-5	TRBD1	-	TRBV15	15
TGTGCCAGTGGAACAGGGGGGTACGAGCAGTACTTC	CASGTGGYEQYF	TRBJ2-7	TRBD1	-	TRBV19	12
TGTGCCAGTACCGCCGGCCGTTCTTTTTTGGCCCAGCATTTT	CASTAGRSFLAQHF	TRBJ1-5	-	-	TRBV19	14
TGTGCCAGCAGCTTAAACGGAGCCTACGAGCAGTACTTC	CASSLNGAYEQYF	TRBJ2-7	-	-	TRBV7-3	13
TGTGCCAGCAGCCAAGATGGGACGGGAAACACCTTC	CASSQDGTGNTF	TRBJ1-2	-	-	TRBV4-2	12
TGTGCCAGTAGTCTCAGGGGGAACACCGGGGAGCTGTTTTTT	CASSLRGNTGELFF	TRBJ2-2	-	-	TRBV19	14
TGTGCCAGCAGCCAAAGCAGTATGAACACTGAAGCTTTCTTT	CASSQSSMNTEAFF	TRBJ1-1	-	-	TRBV3-1/TRBV3-2	14
TGTGCCTGGAGTAAATATCAGCAATCCTATGGCTACACCTTC	CAWSKYQQSYGYTF	TRBJ1-2	-	few	TRBV30	14
TGTGCCAGCAGCAAAGAACTCGATAGCTCCTACAATGAGCAGTTCTTC	CASSKELDSSYNEQFF	TRBJ2-1	-	-	TRBV21-1	16
TGTGCCAGTAGTATGGTCCCATTCTACGAGCAGTACTTC	CASSMVPFYEQYF	TRBJ2-7	-	-	TRBV19	13
TGTGCCAGCAGTGCCGACAGGGGCCCTTTTATAGCTGAAGCTTTCTTT	CASSADRGPFIAEAFF	TRBJ1-1	TRBD1	-	TRBV25-1	16
TGTGCCAGCTCACCAGGGGGCGGCTATGGCTACACCTTC	CASSPGGGYGYTF	TRBJ1-2	-	-	TRBV18	13
TGCAGCGTCGCTCAGGGCAATCAGCCCCAGCATTTT	CSVAQGNQPQHF	TRBJ1-5	-	-	TRBV29-1	12
TGTGCCAGCAGCACCCGACAGGCCGGGGTTGCAACTAATGAAAAACTGTTTTTT	CASSTRQAGVATNEKLFF	TRBJ1-4	-	-	TRBV7-8	18
TGCAGCGTTGGGGGACAGGGAGGTACCGGGGAGCTGTTTTTT	CSVGGQGGTGELFF	TRBJ2-2	TRBD1	-	TRBV29-1	14
TGTGCCAGCAGTTTCGACCCTGCAACTAATGAAAAACTGTTTTTT	CASSFDPATNEKLFF	TRBJ1-4	-	few	TRBV6-6	15